A single sample gave rise to the 27 T cell receptor beta chains below, sequenced in a study of cytomegalovirus exposure and HLA in healthy donors. Both 60 Vbeta primers and 13 Jbeta primers went into the PCR. Profiling relied on immunoSEQ multiplex PCR, and the TCRdb table lists in-frame clones only, not all of them. The sample shows some 150,000 clones, about 70% of them seen only once. Material: PBMCs. All receptors derive from a woman aged 55 to 70 in good health and CMV-seropositive.

About this clone itself: The same CDR3 is also encoded by other DNA sequences in this sample. The V call is TRBV5-1, the J call TRBJ2-1, with D hard to call. The CDR3 has 15 amino acids. Germline V gene lookup returns CDR1 SGHRS and CDR2 YFSETQ. The V gene lost 3 bases and the J gene lost 6 bases, with 16 bases spanning the gap. The CDR3 DNA is TGCGCCAGCAGCTCTTCCACAGAGCCCACCAATGAGCAGTTCTTC. It specifies CASSSSTEPTNEQFF.

This chain connects TRBV30 to TRBJ1-5; 9 nucleotides line up with TRBD1. The CDR3 is 16 amino acids. Germline V gives CDR1 GTSNPN, CDR2 SVGIG (reference sequence). V shed 1 base and J 2 bases; nucleotides not matched to a gene: 6. The CDR3 sequence: CAWSATGGAGNQPQHF. CDR3 sequence (DNA): TGTGCCTGGAGTGCAACAGGGGGCGCGGGCAATCAGCCCCAGCATTTT.

In this sample, this clone turned up a few times. The J gene is TRBJ2-6, the V gene TRBV5-1; D perhaps matches TRBD2 (5 bases). The CDR3 contains 15 residues. From germline, CDR1 is SGHRS and CDR2 YFSETQ. The V end was cut by 3 bases, the J end by 0 bases, with 7 bases between. This CDR3 is CASSSDYSGANVLTF. The CDR3 DNA reads TGCGCCAGCAGCTCCGACTACTCTGGGGCCAACGTCCTGACTTTC.

In its sample, this clone was seen a few times. The V call is TRBV6-5, the J call TRBJ1-1; 8 positions agree with TRBD1. The V gene's germline CDR1 is MNHEY and CDR2 SVGAGI. This CDR3 region has 14 residues. V shed 2 bases, J shed 6 bases, and the junction held 5 bases outside the gene matches. CDR3 sequence: CASSYGQGRAEAFF. In DNA form, the CDR3 reads TGTGCCAGCAGTTACGGACAGGGAAGAGCTGAAGCTTTCTTT.

This clone was seen only once. The chain joins TRBV5-6 to TRBJ2-1; no definite D call. CDR1 is SGHDT, CDR2 YYEEEE, per germline. The CDR3 totals 13 residues. The V gene lost 0 bases and the J gene lost 7 bases, with 8 bases spanning the gap. Here the CDR3 DNA reads TGTGCCAGCAGCTTGGGGGCTGTTAATGAGCAGTTCTTC. Translated, it gives CASSLGAVNEQFF.

V usage is TRBV4-2 and J usage is TRBJ1-4; D not certain. Germline V gene lookup returns CDR1 LGHNA and CDR2 YNFKEQ. V lost 0 bases to trimming and J lost 2 bases, with 13 bases between them. This CDR3 contains 17 residues. CDR3 region: CASSQEVSRGTNEKLFF. CDR3 DNA: TGTGCCAGCAGCCAAGAAGTCAGCCGAGGGACTAATGAAAAACTGTTTTTT.

The chain joins TRBV7-6 to TRBJ2-7; 13 bases line up with TRBD2. In germline, CDR1 is SGHVS, CDR2 FNYEAQ. The CDR3 sequence is 16 residues long. Trimming removed 0 bases from V and 2 bases from J; junction bases left unmatched: 1. CDR3 residues: CASSLAGTSGAYEQYF. CDR3 DNA: TGTGCCAGCAGCTTAGCCGGGACTAGCGGGGCCTACGAGCAGTACTTC. Together with reference TRBV7-6 and TRBJ2-7, the CDR3 gives the full variable domain: GAGVSQSPRYKVTKRGQDVALRCDPISGHVSLYWYRQALGQGPEFLTYFNYEAQQDKSGLPNDRFSAERPEGSISTLTIQRTEQRDSAMYRCASSLAGTSGAYEQYFGPGTRLTVT.

J is TRBJ1-1 and V is TRBV27; 9 nucleotides match TRBD1. Germline CDR1 MNHEY, CDR2 SMNVEV (reference sequence). V shed 6 bases, J shed 4 bases, and the junction held 3 bases outside the gene matches. The CDR3 totals 13 residues. CDR3 bases: TGTGCCAGCAGGGAGGACAGGGGCACTGAAGCTTTCTTT. It is translated as CASREDRGTEAFF.

The chain is built from TRBV28 and TRBJ1-2, with TRBD1 matching 7 bases. Germline trimming cut 2 bases from V and 0 bases from J; bases unmatched to any gene: 9. Germline-derived CDR1 and CDR2 are MDHEN and SYDVKM. CDR3 size: 17 residues. Here the CDR3 reads CASSLPSLTGTNYGYTF. The CDR3 DNA follows: TGTGCCAGCAGTTTACCCTCTTTGACAGGGACTAACTATGGCTACACCTTC.

The rearrangement joins TRBV5-4 to TRBJ2-5; unclear D gene. Trimming left V 3 bases short and J 0 bases short, with 3 bases between. Germline V gene data show CDR1 as SGHNT and CDR2 as YYREEE (reference sequence). There are 12 residues in the CDR3. CDR3 in amino acids: CASSWHQETQYF. DNA for the CDR3: TGTGCCAGCAGCTGGCACCAAGAGACCCAGTACTTC. The full variable domain, with the rest looked up from reference TRBV5-4 and TRBJ2-5, is ETGVTQSPTHLIKTRGQQVTLRCSSQSGHNTVSWYQQALGQGPQFIFQYYREEENGRGNFPPRFSGLQFPNYSSELNVNALELDDSALYLCASSWHQETQYFGPGTRLLVL.

The chain has TRBV15 and TRBJ1-4; 8 bases match TRBD1. The CDR3 contains 16 residues. Germline loops: CDR1 LNHNV, CDR2 YYDKDF (reference sequence). V lost 0 bases and J lost 8; bases outside the gene matches: 8. Here the CDR3 reads CATSRDWAGGREKLFF. The CDR3 nucleotides are TGTGCCACCAGCAGAGATTGGGCAGGGGGCAGAGAAAAACTGTTTTTT.

This sequence joins TRBV11-2 and TRBJ2-3; 11 bases are shared with TRBD2. Unmatched junction bases numbered 4, after V lost 5 bases and J lost 0 bases. From germline, CDR1 is SGHAT and CDR2 FQNNGV. This CDR3 has 16 amino acids. CDR3 region: CASSLRLAGSTDTQYF. The CDR3 bases are TGTGCCAGCAGCCTCCGACTAGCGGGGAGCACAGATACGCAGTATTTT. The entire variable domain, with the rest obtained from reference TRBV11-2 and TRBJ2-3, is as follows: EAGVAQSPRYKIIEKRQSVAFWCNPISGHATLYWYQQILGQGPKLLIQFQNNGVVDDSQLPKDRFSAERLKGVDSTLKIQPAKLEDSAVYLCASSLRLAGSTDTQYFGPGTRLTVL.

The rearrangement joins TRBV11-2 to TRBJ2-7; 11 nucleotides agree with TRBD2. The germline V gene has CDR1 SGHAT and CDR2 FQNNGV. CDR3 length: 17 residues. After removal of 3 bases from V and 0 bases from J, the junction contained 7 bases not matched to a gene. DNA for the CDR3: TGTGCCAGCAGCTTTTTGACTAGCGGGACCAGCTCCTACGAGCAGTACTTC. It yields the protein CASSFLTSGTSSYEQYF.

The chain couples TRBV6-6 to TRBJ2-7, with TRBD1 matching over 11 bases. Germline V gene data show CDR1 as MNHNY and CDR2 as SVGAGI (reference sequence). This CDR3 has 14 residues. Germline trimming cut 7 bases from V and 3 bases from J; bases unmatched to any gene: 5. The CDR3 sequence is CASKRTGGLYEQYF. CDR3 in DNA: TGTGCCAGCAAGCGGACAGGGGGCCTCTACGAGCAGTACTTC.

The chain has TRBV2 and TRBJ2-4, with 7 bases aligning to TRBD1. Germline V lookup: CDR1 SNHLY, CDR2 FYNNEI. V was pared by 6 bases and J by 0 bases, with 5 bases of the junction left unmatched. This CDR3 contains 15 residues. CDR3 amino acids: CASRSQGLAKNIQYF. The CDR3 nucleotides are TGTGCCAGCAGATCACAGGGGCTAGCCAAAAACATTCAGTACTTC.

Details on this clone: Other DNA sequences in this sample translate to the same CDR3. The rearrangement uses TRBV5-4 and TRBJ2-7; maybe TRBD1 (6 bases). This CDR3 region has 13 residues. V lost 4 bases to trimming and J lost 0 bases, with 8 bases between them. Germline V gene data show CDR1 as SGHNT and CDR2 as YYREEE (reference sequence). CDR3 residues: CASSATGSYEQYF. The DNA of the CDR3 is TGTGCCAGCAGCGCGACAGGCTCCTACGAGCAGTACTTC.

This chain connects TRBV4-1 to TRBJ2-3; 11 bases are a match to TRBD2. CDR1 is MGHRA and CDR2 is YSYEKL in the germline V gene. This CDR3 has 16 residues. The V and J ends lost 3 bases and 5 bases, in that order; junction bases with no gene match: 7. The CDR3 reads CASSQSWGTSGDTQYF. The CDR3 DNA reads as TGCGCCAGCAGCCAGTCGTGGGGGACTAGCGGAGATACGCAGTATTTT.

The genes are TRBV7-9 and TRBJ2-6; D is undetermined. CDR1 and CDR2 from the germline V gene are SEHNR and FQNEAQ (reference sequence). With 5 bases removed from V and 1 base from J, the gap between germline ends came to 9 bases. This CDR3 comprises 15 residues. The CDR3 loop is CASSADGSGANVLTF. The CDR3 bases are TGTGCCAGCAGCGCAGACGGGTCTGGGGCCAACGTCCTGACTTTC.

This clone was observed a single time. The chain carries TRBV28 and TRBJ2-2, with TRBD1 as a possible D gene (6 bases). V lost 1 base and J lost 7, with 13 bases in between. This CDR3 spans 15 amino acids. CDR1 and CDR2 from the germline V gene are MDHEN and SYDVKM. CDR3 bases: TGTGCCAGCAGTTTATATCGAACAGGGTACGGGGAGCTGTTTTTT. It codes for CASSLYRTGYGELFF.

This chain uses TRBV28 with TRBJ1-2; D possibly corresponds to TRBD1 (5 bases). The CDR3 has 15 amino acids. Germline CDR1 is MDHEN and CDR2 is SYDVKM. Trimming took 2 bases from V and 4 from J, leaving 14 bases between them. CDR3 protein: CASSLPTALGYGYTF. CDR3 coding DNA: TGTGCCAGCAGTTTACCGACAGCCTTGGGCTATGGCTACACCTTC.

The chain employs TRBV6-1 and TRBJ1-4; the D gene is possibly TRBD1 (6 bases). Germline V gene data show CDR1 as MNHNS and CDR2 as SASEGT. The V and J ends lost 7 bases and 8 bases respectively, with 20 bases between them. The CDR3 sequence is 15 residues long. The DNA for the CDR3 is TGTGCCAGCATCCAACCCCAGGGGAAAGGGGAAAAACTGTTTTTT. This encodes CASIQPQGKGEKLFF.

As concerns this clone: An end of the junction does not agree with germline; a read error may underlie this. The chain carries TRBV5-1 and TRBJ2-5; 8 bases agree with TRBD2. CDR3 length: 14 residues. Germline lookup yields CDR1 SGHRS and CDR2 YFSETQ. Written as DNA, the CDR3 is TGCGCCAGCAGCTTGGGCGGGGGGCAGGAGACCCAATACTTC. Its protein is CASSLGGGQETQYF. Variable domain in full (rest from reference TRBV5-1 and TRBJ2-5): KAGVTQTPRYLIKTRGQQVTLSCSPISGHRSVSWYQQTPGQGLQFLFEYFSETQRNKGNFPGRFSGRQFSNSRSEMNVSTLELGDSALYLCASSLGGGQETQYFGPGTRLLVL.

This clone was seen more than once but under ten times. This chain links TRBV6-1 with TRBJ2-5; the match to TRBD2 covers 13 bases. The CDR3 has 15 amino acids. The V segment lost 10 bases and the J segment 4 bases; nucleotides outside the gene matches: 9. Germline CDR1 MNHNS, CDR2 SASEGT. CDR3 protein: CAKGRLAGGPETQYF. CDR3 bases: TGTGCCAAGGGGAGACTAGCGGGAGGCCCAGAGACCCAGTACTTC.

CDR3 in amino acids: CASSLRARPAMAGGRSTGELFF. The CDR3 DNA reads TGCGCCAGCAGCTTGAGGGCCAGACCCGCTATGGCGGGAGGAAGGAGCACCGGGGAGCTGTTTTTT. V is TRBV5-1 and J is TRBJ2-2, with 8 bases identical to TRBD2. The germline V gene encodes CDR1 SGHRS and CDR2 YFSETQ. The CDR3 is 22 residues long. The V gene end was trimmed by 1 base and the J gene end by 4 bases; junction bases not matched to a gene: 24. Variable domain in full (rest from reference TRBV5-1 and TRBJ2-2): KAGVTQTPRYLIKTRGQQVTLSCSPISGHRSVSWYQQTPGQGLQFLFEYFSETQRNKGNFPGRFSGRQFSNSRSEMNVSTLELGDSALYLCASSLRARPAMAGGRSTGELFFGEGSRLTVL.

The gene calls are TRBV25-1 and TRBJ2-5; 7 bases map to TRBD2. This CDR3 comprises 14 residues. After removal of 4 bases from V and 1 base from J, the junction contained 3 bases not matched to a gene. The germline gives CDR1 MGHDK, CDR2 SYGVNS. The CDR3 loop reads CASSGTSGQETQYF. The CDR3 coding sequence is TGTGCCAGCAGTGGGACTAGTGGCCAAGAGACCCAGTACTTC.

A few counts support this clone. V gene TRBV19 combines with J gene TRBJ2-5; D not certain. V was trimmed by 3 bases and J by 0 bases, leaving 11 bases between them. The CDR3 has 15 amino acids. In germline, CDR1 is LNHDA, CDR2 SQIVND (reference sequence). CDR3 sequence (DNA): TGTGCCAGTAGTATTACAGCCGTGTACCAAGAGACCCAGTACTTC. It specifies CASSITAVYQETQYF.

The chain employs TRBV19 and TRBJ1-5; TRBD1 aligns across 9 bases. Germline-derived CDR1 and CDR2 are LNHDA and SQIVND (reference sequence). CDR3 length: 15 amino acids. The J segment lost 3 bases and the V segment lost 6 bases, leaving 6 bases of the junction unmatched. The CDR3 DNA follows: TGTGCCAGTAGGACGACAGGGGGTACCAATCAGCCCCAGCATTTT. Translation: CASRTTGGTNQPQHF.